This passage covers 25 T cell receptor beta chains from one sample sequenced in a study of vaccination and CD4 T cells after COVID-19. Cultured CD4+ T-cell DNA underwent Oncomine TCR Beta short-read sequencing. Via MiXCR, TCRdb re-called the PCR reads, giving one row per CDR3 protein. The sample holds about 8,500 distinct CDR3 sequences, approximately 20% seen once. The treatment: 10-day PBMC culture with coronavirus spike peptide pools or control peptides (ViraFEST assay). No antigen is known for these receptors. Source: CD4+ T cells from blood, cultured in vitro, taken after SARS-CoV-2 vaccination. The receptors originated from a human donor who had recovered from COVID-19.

The CDR3 region is CASSPEATNYGYTF. DNA of the CDR3: TGCGCCAGCAGCCCAGAGGCCACCAACTATGGCTACACCTTC. The chain links TRBV5-1 to TRBJ1-2; D is unresolved. The CDR3 consists of 14 residues. The germline V gene encodes CDR1 SGHRS and CDR2 YFSETQ. V dropped 4 bases and J dropped 2 bases, with 12 bases sitting between them.

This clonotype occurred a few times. Here the CDR3 DNA reads TGTGCCACCAGCAACTTTAAAGAGACCCAGTACTTC. As protein: CATSNFKETQYF. The chain combines TRBV15 with TRBJ2-5; unclear D gene. Trimming pared 4 bases from V and 3 bases from J, leaving 6 bases between. The germline CDR1 and CDR2 sequences are LNHNV and YYDKDF (reference sequence). The CDR3 runs to 12 residues.

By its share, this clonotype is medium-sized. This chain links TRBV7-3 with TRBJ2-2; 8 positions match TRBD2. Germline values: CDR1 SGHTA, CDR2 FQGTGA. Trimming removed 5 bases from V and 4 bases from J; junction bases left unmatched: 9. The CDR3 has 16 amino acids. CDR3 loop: CASSPGGQGSTGELFF. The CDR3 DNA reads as TGTGCCAGCAGCCCGGGGGGGCAGGGTAGCACCGGGGAGCTGTTTTTT.

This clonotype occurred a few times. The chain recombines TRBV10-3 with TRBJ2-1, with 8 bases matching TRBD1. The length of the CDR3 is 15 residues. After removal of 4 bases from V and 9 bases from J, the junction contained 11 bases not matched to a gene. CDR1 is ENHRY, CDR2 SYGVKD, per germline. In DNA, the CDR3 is TGTGCCATCAGTGGGGCGGGACAGGTTAAAGGTGAGCAGTTCTTC. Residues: CAISGAGQVKGEQFF.

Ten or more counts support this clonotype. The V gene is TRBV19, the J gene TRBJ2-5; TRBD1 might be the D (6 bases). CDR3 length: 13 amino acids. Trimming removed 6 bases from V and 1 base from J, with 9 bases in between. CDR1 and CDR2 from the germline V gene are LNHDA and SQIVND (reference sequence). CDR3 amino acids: CASSGQPQETQYF. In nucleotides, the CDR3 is TGTGCCAGTAGCGGACAGCCCCAAGAGACCCAGTACTTC.

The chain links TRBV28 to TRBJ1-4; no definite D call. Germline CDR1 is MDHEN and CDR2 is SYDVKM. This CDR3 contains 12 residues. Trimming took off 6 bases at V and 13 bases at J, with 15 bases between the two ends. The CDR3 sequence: CASSLYPGRLFF. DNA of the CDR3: TGTGCCAGCAGCCTGTATCCGGGCAGACTGTTTTTT.

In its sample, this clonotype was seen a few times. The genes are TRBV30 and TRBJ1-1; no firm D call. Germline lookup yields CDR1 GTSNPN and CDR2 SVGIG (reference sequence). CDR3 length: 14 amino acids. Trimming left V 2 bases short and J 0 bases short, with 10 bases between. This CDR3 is CAWSIYSLNTEAFF. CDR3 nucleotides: TGTGCCTGGAGTATATACAGCCTGAACACTGAAGCTTTCTTT.

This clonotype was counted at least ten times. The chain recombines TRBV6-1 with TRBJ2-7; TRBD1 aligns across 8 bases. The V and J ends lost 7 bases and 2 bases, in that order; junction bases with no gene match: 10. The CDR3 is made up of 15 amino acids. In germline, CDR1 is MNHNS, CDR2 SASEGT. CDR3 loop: CASNLGQGSTYEQYF. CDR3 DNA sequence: TGTGCCAGCAACCTAGGACAGGGATCGACCTACGAGCAGTACTTC.

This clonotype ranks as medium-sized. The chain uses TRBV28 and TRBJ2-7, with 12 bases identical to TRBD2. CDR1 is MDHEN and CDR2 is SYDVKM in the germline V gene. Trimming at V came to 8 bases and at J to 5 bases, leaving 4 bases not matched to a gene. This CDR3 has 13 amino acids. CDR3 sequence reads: CASARTSGDEQYF. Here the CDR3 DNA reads TGTGCCAGCGCCCGGACTAGCGGGGACGAGCAGTACTTC.

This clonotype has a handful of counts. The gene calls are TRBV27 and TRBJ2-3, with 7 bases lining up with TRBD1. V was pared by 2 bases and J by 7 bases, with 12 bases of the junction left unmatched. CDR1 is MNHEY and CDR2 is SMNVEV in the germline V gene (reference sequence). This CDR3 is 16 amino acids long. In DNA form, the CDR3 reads TGTGCCAGCAGTTTAGTTCTTGTAGGGGGCCGAAATACGCAGTATTTT. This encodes CASSLVLVGGRNTQYF.

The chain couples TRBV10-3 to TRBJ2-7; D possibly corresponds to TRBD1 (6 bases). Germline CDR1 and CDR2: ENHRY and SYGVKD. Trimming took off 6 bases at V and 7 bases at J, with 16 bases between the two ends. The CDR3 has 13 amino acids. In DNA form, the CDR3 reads TGTGCCATCAGAGACGATCAGGGGAGTGAGCAGTACTTC. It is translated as CAIRDDQGSEQYF.

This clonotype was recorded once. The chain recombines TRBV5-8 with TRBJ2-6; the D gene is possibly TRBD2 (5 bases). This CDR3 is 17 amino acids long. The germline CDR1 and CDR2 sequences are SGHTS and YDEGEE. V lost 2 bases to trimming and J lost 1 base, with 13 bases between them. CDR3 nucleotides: TGTGCCAGCAGCTTTTCGGGAACCTCTTCTGGGGCCAACGTCCTGACTTTC. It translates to CASSFSGTSSGANVLTF.

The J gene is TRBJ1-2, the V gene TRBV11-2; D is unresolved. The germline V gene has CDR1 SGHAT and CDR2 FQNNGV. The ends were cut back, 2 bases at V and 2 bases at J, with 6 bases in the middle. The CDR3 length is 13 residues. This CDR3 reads CASSLRENYGYTF. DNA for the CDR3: TGTGCCAGCAGCTTACGGGAAAACTATGGCTACACCTTC. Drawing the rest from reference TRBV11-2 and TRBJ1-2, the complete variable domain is EAGVAQSPRYKIIEKRQSVAFWCNPISGHATLYWYQQILGQGPKLLIQFQNNGVVDDSQLPKDRFSAERLKGVDSTLKIQPAKLEDSAVYLCASSLRENYGYTFGSGTRLTVV.

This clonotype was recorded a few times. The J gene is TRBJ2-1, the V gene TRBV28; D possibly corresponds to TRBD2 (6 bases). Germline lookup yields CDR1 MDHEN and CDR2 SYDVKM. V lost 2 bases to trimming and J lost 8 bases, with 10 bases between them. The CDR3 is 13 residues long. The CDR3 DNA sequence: TGTGCCAGCAGTTTACCGGGAGTGGATGAGCAGTTCTTC. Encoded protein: CASSLPGVDEQFF.

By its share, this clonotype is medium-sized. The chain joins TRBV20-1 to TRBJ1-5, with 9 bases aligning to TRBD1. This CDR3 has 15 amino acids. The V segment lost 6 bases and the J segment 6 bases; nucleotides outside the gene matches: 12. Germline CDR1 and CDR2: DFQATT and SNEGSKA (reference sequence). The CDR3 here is CSAYGDRALVQPQHF. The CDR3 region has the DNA TGCAGTGCGTATGGGGACAGGGCCCTCGTTCAGCCCCAGCATTTT.

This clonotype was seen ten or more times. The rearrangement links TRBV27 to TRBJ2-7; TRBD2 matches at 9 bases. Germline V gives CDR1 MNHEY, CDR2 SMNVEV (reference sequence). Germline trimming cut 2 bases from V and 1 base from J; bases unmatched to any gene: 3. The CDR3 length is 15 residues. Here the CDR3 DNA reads TGTGCCAGCAGTTTAGGCGGGAGGGTGTCCTACGAGCAGTACTTC. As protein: CASSLGGRVSYEQYF.

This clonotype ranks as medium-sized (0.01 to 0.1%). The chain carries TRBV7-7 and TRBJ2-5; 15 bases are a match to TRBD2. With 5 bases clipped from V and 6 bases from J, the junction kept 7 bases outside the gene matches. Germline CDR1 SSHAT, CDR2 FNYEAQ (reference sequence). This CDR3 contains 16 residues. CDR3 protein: CASSPGLAGGRQTQYF. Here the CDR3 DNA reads TGTGCCAGCAGCCCAGGACTAGCGGGGGGGCGACAGACCCAGTACTTC. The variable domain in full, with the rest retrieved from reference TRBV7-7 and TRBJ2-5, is GAGVSQSPRYKVTKRGQDVTLRCDPISSHATLYWYQQALGQGPEFLTYFNYEAQPDKSGLPSDRFSAERPEGSISTLTIQRTEQRDSAMYRCASSPGLAGGRQTQYFGPGTRLLVL.

CDR3 nucleotide sequence: TGTGCCAGCAGCGTAGGGGGACAGGGCCCTCAGCCCCAGCATTTT. Its translation: CASSVGGQGPQPQHF. The chain carries TRBV9 and TRBJ1-5; 9 positions agree with TRBD1. V lost 0 bases to trimming and J lost 6 bases; unmatched junction nucleotides: 4. CDR1 and CDR2 (germline): SGDLS, YYNGEE. The CDR3 extends over 15 amino acids.

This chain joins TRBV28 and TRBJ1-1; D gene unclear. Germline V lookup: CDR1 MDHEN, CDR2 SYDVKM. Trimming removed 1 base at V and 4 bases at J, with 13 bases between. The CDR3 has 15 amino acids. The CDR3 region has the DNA TGTGCCAGCAGTTTATTATCCCCCCCCCGCACTGAAGCTTTCTTT. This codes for CASSLLSPPRTEAFF.

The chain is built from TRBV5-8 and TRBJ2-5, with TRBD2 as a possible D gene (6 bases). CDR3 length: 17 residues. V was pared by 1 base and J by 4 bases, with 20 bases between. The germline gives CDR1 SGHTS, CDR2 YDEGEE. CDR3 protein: CASSLNGRASGGETQYF. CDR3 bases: TGTGCCAGCAGCTTGAACGGGAGAGCCTCCGGCGGAGAGACCCAGTACTTC.

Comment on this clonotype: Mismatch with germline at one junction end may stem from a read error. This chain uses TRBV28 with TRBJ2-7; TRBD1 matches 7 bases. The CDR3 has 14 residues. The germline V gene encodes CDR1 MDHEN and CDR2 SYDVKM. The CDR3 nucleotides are TGTGCCAGCACTTTACAGGGGCGTGGTAGCGTGCAGTACTTC. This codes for CASTLQGRGSVQYF.

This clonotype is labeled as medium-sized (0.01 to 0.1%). CDR3 protein: CASSEDRAAYGYTF. In DNA form, the CDR3 reads TGTGCCAGCAGTGAAGACAGGGCGGCCTATGGCTACACCTTC. The chain couples TRBV6-1 to TRBJ1-2; TRBD1 might be the D (6 bases). Germline assignment: CDR1 MNHNS and CDR2 SASEGT. The CDR3 loop spans 14 amino acids. Trimming took 1 base from V and 4 from J, leaving 10 bases between them.

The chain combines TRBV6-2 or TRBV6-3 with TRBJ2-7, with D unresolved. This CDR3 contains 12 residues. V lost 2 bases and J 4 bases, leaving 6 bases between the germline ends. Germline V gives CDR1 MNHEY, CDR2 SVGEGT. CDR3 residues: CASSYARYEQYF. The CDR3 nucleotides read TGTGCCAGCAGTTACGCCCGTTACGAGCAGTACTTC.

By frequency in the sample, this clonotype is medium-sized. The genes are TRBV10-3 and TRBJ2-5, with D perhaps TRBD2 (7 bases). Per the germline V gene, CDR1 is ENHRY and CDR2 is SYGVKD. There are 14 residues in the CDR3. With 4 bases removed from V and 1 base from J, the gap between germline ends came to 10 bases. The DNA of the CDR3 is TGTGCCATCAGTGGGGCGGGGGCCCAAGAGACCCAGTACTTC. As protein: CAISGAGAQETQYF.

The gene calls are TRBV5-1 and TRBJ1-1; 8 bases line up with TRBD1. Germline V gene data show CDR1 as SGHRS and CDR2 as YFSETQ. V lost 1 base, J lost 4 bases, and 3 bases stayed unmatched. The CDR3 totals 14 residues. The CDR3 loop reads CASSLTGGSTEAFF. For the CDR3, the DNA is TGCGCCAGCAGCTTGACAGGGGGATCCACTGAAGCTTTCTTT.